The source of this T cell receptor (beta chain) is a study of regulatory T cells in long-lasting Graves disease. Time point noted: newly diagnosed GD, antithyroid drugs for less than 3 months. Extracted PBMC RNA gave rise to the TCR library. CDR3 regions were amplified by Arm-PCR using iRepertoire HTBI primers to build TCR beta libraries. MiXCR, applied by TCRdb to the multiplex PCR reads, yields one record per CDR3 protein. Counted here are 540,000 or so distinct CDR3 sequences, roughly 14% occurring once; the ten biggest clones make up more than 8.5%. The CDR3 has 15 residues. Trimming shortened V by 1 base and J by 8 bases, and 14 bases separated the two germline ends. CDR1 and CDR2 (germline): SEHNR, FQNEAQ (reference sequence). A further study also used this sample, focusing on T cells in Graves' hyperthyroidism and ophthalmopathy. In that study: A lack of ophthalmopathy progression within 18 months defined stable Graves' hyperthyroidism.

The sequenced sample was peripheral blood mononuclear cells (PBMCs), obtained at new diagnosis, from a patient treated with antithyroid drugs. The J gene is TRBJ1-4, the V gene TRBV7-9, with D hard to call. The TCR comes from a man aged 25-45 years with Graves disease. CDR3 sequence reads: CASSLGGRFPEKLFF. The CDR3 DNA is TGTGCCAGCAGCTTAGGAGGGCGGTTCCCCGAAAAACTGTTTTTT. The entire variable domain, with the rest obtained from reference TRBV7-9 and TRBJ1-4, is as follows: DTGVSQNPRHKITKRGQNVTFRCDPISEHNRLYWYRQTLGQGPEFLTYFQNEAQLEKSRLLSDRFSAERPKGSFSTLEIQRTEQGDSAMYLCASSLGGRFPEKLFFGSGTQLSVL.